The T cell receptor beta chain under discussion was sequenced for a study of cytomegalovirus exposure and HLA in healthy donors. Findings of the study overall: Later, an analysis showed that TCR beta chains associated with HLA were more clonally expanded than others that were equally common. In a later analysis, specific HLA alleles were associated with some 16,000 TCR beta sequences at a 0.05 false discovery rate.

Concerning this clone: No antigen is known for it.

Primers for the PCR totalled 60 Vbeta and 13 Jbeta. Profiling relied on immunoSEQ multiplex PCR, and the TCRdb table lists in-frame clones only, not all of them. The sample records about 140,000 clones, approximately 80% being singletons. The source material was PBMCs. This clonotype was obtained from a young man in good health and CMV-seronegative.

For the CDR3, the DNA is TGTGCCAGAAGTAACGACAGGGATTTTAATTCACCCCTCCACTTT. Amino acid sequence: CARSNDRDFNSPLHF. The genes are TRBV5-3 and TRBJ1-6; 7 positions match TRBD1. TRBV5-3 is an ORF, and what it does is uncertain. The CDR3 is made up of 15 amino acids. V was clipped by 5 bases and J by 6 bases; unmatched bases: 8.